This T cell receptor beta chain is drawn from a study of post-analysis software for immune sequencing data. Looking at the study overall: Patients with relapsing-remitting, secondary progressive and progressive-relapsing multiple sclerosis courses were all represented.

In the case of this clonotype: The target antigen is unknown.

General study points: Normalized Chao1 diversity in multiple sclerosis patients fell significantly below that of controls. F measure grouped same-batch samples tightly together. Patients used roughly five TRBV segments, including TRBV5-6, TRBV5-1 and TRBV20-1, more often than controls.

Trimming removed 5 bases at V and 7 bases at J, with 12 bases between. Germline values: CDR1 MNHEY, CDR2 SVGAGI. CDR3 length: 13 amino acids. The TCR beta cDNA libraries contained unique molecular identifiers. T cells numbering roughly 0.9 to 10 million yielded cDNA molecules that totaled roughly 0.5 million. TCRdb independently ran MiXCR on the PCR reads; one entry per CDR3 protein. The data hold 400,000 to 500,000 distinct CDR3 sequences, with 30% to 45% observed a single time. The clonotype originates from a girl aged 2 to 9 with multiple sclerosis. The sample consisted of blood. The chain employs TRBV6-5 and TRBJ1-5, with D possibly being TRBD1 (6 bases). CDR3 amino acids: CASSSRGWQPQHF. The CDR3 region has the DNA TGTGCCAGCAGTAGCAGGGGTTGGCAGCCCCAGCATTTT.